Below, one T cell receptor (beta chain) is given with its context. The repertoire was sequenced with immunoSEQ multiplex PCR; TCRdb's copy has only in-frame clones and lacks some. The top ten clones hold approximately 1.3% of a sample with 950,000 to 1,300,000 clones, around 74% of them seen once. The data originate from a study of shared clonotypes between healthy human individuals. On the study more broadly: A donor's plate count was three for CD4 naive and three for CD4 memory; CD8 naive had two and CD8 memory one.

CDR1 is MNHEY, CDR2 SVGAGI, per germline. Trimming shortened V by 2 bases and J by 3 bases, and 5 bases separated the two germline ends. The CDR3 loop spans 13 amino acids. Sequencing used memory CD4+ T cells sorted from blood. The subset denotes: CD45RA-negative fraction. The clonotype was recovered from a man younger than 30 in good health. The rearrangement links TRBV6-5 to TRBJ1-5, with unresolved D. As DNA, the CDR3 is TGTGCCAGCAGTTACCAAATCAATCAGCCCCAGCATTTT. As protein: CASSYQINQPQHF.